This TCR beta chain is drawn from a study of cytomegalovirus exposure and HLA in healthy donors. Notes on the study in general: By a later analysis, the bulk of CMV-associated TCR beta chains appeared HLA-restricted.

On this clone: Its antigen is not known. Other nucleotide sequences from this sample produce the same CDR3.

PCR amplification relied on 60 Vbeta primers (plus 13 Jbeta primers). Using immunoSEQ multiplex PCR, the repertoire was profiled, and TCRdb retains in-frame clones only, with some absent. The sample has 110,000 to 150,000 clones, almost 85% seen once. The CDR3 runs 15 residues. V lost 10 bases and J lost 3; bases outside the gene matches: 14. Germline V gene lookup returns CDR1 ENHRY and CDR2 SYGVKD. Material for sequencing was PBMCs. The V gene is TRBV10-3, the J gene TRBJ1-1; 7 bases are a match to TRBD1. This sequence originates from a woman aged 60 to 75 in good health and CMV-seropositive. The CDR3 sequence: CATRTAGTGDTEAFF. For the CDR3, the DNA is TGTGCCACCAGGACCGCCGGCACAGGGGACACTGAAGCTTTCTTT.